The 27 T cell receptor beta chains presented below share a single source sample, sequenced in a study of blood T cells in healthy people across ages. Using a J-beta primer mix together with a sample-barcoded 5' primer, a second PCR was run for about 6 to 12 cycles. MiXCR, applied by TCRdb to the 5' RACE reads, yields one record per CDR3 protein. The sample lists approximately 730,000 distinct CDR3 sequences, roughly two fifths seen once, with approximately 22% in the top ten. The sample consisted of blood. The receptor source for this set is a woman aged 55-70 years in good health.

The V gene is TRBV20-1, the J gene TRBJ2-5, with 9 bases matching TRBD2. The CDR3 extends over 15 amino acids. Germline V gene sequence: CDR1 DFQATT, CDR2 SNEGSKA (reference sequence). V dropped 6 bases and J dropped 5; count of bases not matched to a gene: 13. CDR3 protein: CSAGRTSELGETQYF. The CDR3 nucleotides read TGCAGTGCAGGGAGGACTAGCGAGCTTGGGGAGACCCAGTACTTC.

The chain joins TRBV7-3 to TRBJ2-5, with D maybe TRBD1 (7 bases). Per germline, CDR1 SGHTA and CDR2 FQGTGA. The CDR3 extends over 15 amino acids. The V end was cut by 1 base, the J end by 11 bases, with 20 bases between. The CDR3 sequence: CASSLRAGGFNEQYF. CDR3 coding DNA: TGTGCCAGCAGCTTAAGGGCAGGGGGGTTCAATGAGCAGTACTTC.

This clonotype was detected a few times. CDR3: CSASTSGHTDTQYF. CDR3 nucleotide sequence: TGCAGTGCCTCGACTAGCGGACACACAGATACGCAGTATTTT. The genes are TRBV20-1 and TRBJ2-3, with 9 bases matching TRBD2. The germline CDR1 and CDR2 sequences are DFQATT and SNEGSKA (reference sequence). The J segment lost 2 bases and the V segment lost 6 bases, leaving 6 bases of the junction unmatched. The CDR3 is made up of 14 amino acids.

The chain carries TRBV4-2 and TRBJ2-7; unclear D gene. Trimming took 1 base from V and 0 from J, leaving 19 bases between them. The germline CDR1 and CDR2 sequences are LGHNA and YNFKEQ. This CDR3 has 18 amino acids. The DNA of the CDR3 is TGTGCCAGCAGCCAAGGCTTCCTGGACGGCAAGAACTCCTACGAGCAGTACTTC. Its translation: CASSQGFLDGKNSYEQYF.

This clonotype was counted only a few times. The CDR3 DNA is TGTGCCATCAGTAATTCTCCTGATGAAAAACTGTTTTTT. Translating it yields CAISNSPDEKLFF. This rearrangement joins TRBV10-3 to TRBJ1-4; D ambiguous. V dropped 5 bases and J dropped 6 bases, with 10 bases sitting between them. The CDR3 has 13 residues. The germline CDR1 and CDR2 sequences are ENHRY and SYGVKD.

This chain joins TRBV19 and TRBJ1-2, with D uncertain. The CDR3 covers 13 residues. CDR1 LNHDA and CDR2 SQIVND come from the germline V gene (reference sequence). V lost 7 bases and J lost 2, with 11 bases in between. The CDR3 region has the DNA TGTGCCAGTACCGGTACCTTAAACTATGGCTACACCTTC. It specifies CASTGTLNYGYTF.

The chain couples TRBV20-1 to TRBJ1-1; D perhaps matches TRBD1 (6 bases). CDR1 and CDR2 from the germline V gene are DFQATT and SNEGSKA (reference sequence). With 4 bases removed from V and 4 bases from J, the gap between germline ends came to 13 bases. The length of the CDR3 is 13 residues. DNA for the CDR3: TGCAGTGCTACACGGGGGCCGCGCACTGAAGCTTTCTTT. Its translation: CSATRGPRTEAFF.

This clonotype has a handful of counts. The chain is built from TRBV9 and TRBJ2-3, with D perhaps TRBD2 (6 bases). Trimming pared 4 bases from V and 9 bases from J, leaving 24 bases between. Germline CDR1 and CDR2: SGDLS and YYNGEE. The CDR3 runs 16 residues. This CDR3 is CASSPRALAPTWTQYF. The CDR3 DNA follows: TGTGCCAGCAGCCCCCGCGCTCTAGCGCCTACCTGGACGCAGTATTTT.

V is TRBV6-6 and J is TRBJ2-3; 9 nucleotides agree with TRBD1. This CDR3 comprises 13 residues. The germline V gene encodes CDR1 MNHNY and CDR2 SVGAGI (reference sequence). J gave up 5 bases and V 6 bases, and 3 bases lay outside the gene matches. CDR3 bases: TGTGCCAGCAGCCTGACAGGGGGAGATACGCAGTATTTT. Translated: CASSLTGGDTQYF.

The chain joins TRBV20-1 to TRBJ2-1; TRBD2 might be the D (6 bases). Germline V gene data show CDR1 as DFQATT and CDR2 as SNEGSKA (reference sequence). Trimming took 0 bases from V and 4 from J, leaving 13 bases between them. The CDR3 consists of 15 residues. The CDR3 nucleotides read TGCAGTGCTAGAGATGGGGGGACGGTTTACAATGAGCAGTTCTTC. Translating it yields CSARDGGTVYNEQFF.

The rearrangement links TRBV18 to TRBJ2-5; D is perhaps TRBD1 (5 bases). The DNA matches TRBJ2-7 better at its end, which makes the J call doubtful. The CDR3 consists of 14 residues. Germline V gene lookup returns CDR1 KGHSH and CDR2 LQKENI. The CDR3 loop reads CASSPMTVPYEQYF. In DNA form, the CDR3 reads TGTGCCAGCTCACCCATGACAGTTCCCTACGAGCAGTACTTC.

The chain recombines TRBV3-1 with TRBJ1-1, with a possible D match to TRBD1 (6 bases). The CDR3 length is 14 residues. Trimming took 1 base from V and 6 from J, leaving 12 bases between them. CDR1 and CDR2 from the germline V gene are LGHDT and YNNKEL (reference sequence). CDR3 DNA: TGTGCCAGCAGCCAAGCGGGGGCGCCCGCTGAAGCTTTCTTT. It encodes CASSQAGAPAEAFF.

The CDR3 coding sequence is TGTGCCAGCAGACGTACAGACACCGGGGAGCTGTTTTTT. It codes for CASRRTDTGELFF. The chain uses TRBV28 and TRBJ2-2; D not resolved. Germline CDR1 MDHEN, CDR2 SYDVKM. The length of the CDR3 is 13 residues. V lost 6 bases and J lost 3, with 8 bases in between.

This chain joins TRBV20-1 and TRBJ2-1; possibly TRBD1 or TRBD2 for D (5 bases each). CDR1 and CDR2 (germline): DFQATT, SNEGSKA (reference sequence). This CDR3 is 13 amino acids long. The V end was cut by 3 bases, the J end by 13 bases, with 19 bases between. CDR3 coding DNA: TGCAGTGCTAGGGGGCAGGGAGATGGGACCCAGTTCTTC. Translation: CSARGQGDGTQFF.

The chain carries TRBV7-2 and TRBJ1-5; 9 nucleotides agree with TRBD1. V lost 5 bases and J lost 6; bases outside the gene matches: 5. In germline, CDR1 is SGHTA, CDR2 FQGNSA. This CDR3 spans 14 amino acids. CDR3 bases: TGTGCCAGCAGCGTTGACAGGGGGAGTCAGCCCCAGCATTTT. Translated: CASSVDRGSQPQHF.

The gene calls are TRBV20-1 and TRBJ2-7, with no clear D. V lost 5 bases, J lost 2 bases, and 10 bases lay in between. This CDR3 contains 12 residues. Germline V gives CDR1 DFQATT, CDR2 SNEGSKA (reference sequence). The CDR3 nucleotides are TGCAGTGCTTCCGGGCCGACCTACGAGCAGTACTTC. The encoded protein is CSASGPTYEQYF.

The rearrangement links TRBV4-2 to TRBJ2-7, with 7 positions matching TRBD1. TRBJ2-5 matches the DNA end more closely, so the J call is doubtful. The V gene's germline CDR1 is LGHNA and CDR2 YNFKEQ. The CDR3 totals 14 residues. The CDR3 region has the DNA TGTGCCAGCAGCCTCCCGGGACAGAAAGAGACCCAGTACTTC. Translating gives CASSLPGQKETQYF.

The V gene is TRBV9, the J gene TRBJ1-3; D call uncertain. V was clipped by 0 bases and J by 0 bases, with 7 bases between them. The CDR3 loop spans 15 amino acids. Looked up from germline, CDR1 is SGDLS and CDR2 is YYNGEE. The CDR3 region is CASSVEGSSGNTIYF. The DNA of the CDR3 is TGTGCCAGCAGCGTAGAAGGGAGCTCTGGAAACACCATATATTTT.

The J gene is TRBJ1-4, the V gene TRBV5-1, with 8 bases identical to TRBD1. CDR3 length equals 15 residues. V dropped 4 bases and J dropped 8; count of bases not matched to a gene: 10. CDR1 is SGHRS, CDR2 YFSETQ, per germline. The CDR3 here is CASSLTGDFGEKLFF. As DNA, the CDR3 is TGCGCCAGCAGCCTGACAGGGGATTTTGGAGAAAAACTGTTTTTT.

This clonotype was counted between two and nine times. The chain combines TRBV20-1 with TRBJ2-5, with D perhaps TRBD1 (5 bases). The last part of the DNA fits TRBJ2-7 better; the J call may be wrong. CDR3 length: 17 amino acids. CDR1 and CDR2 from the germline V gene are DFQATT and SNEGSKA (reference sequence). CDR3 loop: CSASGARGGFKVLEQYF. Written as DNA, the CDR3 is TGCAGTGCTAGTGGGGCAAGGGGCGGTTTCAAGGTGCTCGAGCAGTACTTC.

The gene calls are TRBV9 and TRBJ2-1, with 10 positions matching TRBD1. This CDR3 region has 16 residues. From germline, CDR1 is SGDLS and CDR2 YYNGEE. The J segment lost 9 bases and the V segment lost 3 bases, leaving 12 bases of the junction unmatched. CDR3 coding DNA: TGTGCCAGCAGCGCCGTTTGGGACAGGGGACTCAGTGAGCAGTTCTTC. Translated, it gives CASSAVWDRGLSEQFF. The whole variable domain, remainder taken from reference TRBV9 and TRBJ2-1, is DSGVTQTPKHLITATGQRVTLRCSPRSGDLSVYWYQQSLDQGLQFLIQYYNGEERAKGNILERFSAQQFPDLHSELNLSSLELGDSALYFCASSAVWDRGLSEQFFGPGTRLTVL.

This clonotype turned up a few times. The CDR3 sequence: CASSVGQSYGYTF. The CDR3 DNA follows: TGTGCCAGCAGTGTTGGACAGAGCTATGGCTACACCTTC. The chain couples TRBV28 to TRBJ1-2, with D maybe TRBD1 (6 bases). The V gene's germline CDR1 is MDHEN and CDR2 SYDVKM. V gave up 5 bases and J gave up 4 bases, with 11 bases separating them. This CDR3 has 13 amino acids.

The CDR3 sequence: CASSYSRGATASGANVLTF. DNA of the CDR3: TGTGCCAGCAGTTACTCAAGGGGGGCGACCGCCTCTGGGGCCAACGTCCTGACTTTC. This chain joins TRBV6-5 and TRBJ2-6; D tentatively fits TRBD1 or TRBD2 (6 bases each). Per germline, CDR1 MNHEY and CDR2 SVGAGI. The CDR3 covers 19 residues. V lost 0 bases to trimming and J lost 0 bases, with 15 bases between them.

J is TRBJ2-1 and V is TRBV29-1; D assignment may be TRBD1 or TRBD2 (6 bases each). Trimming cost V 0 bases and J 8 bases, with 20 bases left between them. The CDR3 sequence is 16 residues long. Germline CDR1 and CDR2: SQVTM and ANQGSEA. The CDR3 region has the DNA TGCAGCGTTGAAGATCTTACGGGGGCCGTGGTATATGAGCAGTTCTTC. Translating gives CSVEDLTGAVVYEQFF.

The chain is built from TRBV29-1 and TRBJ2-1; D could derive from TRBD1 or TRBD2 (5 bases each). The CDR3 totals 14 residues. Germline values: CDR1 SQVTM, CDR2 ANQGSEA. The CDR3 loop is CSAPRDGQYNEQFF. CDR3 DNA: TGCAGTGCCCCTCGGGACGGGCAGTACAATGAGCAGTTCTTC.

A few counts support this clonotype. CDR3 nucleotide sequence: TGTGCCAGCATCCAAACCACAGCCAAAGGCTCCTACAATGAGCAGTTCTTC. Translated: CASIQTTAKGSYNEQFF. The rearrangement links TRBV12-3 or TRBV12-4 to TRBJ2-1; D gene unclear. This CDR3 has 17 amino acids. V lost 7 bases and J lost 0, with 19 bases in between.

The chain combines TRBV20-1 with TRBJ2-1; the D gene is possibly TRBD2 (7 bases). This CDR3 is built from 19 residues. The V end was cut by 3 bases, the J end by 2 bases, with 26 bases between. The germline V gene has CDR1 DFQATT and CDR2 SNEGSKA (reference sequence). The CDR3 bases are TGCAGTGCTAGTCCCCGGGGGGCGGGAGCTCGGGGACCCTACAATGAGCAGTTCTTC. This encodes CSASPRGAGARGPYNEQFF.